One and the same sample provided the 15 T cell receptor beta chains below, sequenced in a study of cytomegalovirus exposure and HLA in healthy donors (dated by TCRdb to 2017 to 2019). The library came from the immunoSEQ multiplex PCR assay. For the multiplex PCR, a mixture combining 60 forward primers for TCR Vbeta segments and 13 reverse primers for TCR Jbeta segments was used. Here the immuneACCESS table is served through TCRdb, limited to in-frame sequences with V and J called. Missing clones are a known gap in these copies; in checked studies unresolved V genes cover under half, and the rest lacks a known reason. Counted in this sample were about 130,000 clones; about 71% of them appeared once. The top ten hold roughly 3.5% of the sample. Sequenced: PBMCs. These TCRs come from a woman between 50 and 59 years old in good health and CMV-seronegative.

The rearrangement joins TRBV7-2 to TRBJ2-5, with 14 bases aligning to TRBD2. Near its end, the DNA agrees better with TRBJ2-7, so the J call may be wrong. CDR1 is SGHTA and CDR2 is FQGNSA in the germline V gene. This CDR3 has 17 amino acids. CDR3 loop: CASNPSGGLAGAYEQYF. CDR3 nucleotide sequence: TGTGCCAGCAATCCTAGTGGGGGACTAGCGGGAGCCTACGAGCAGTACTTC.

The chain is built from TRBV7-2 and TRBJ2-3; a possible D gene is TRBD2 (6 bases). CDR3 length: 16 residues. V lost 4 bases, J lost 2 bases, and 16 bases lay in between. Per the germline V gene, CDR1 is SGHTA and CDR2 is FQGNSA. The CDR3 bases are TGTGCCAGCAGCTACGTGGGAGGATCGACCACAGATACGCAGTATTTT. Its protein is CASSYVGGSTTDTQYF.

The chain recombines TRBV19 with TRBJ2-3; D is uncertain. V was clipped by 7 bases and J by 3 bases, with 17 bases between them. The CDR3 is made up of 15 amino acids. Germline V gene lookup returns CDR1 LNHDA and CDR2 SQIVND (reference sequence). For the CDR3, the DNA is TGTGCCAGTAAGGAGTCATTCGTTCGTACAGATACGCAGTATTTT. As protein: CASKESFVRTDTQYF.

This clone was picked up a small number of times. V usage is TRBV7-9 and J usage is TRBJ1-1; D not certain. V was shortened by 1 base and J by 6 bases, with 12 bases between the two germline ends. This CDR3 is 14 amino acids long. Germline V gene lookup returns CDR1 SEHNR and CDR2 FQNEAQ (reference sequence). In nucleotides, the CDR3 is TGTGCCAGCAGCTTAGTTGAGGGCAAAGCTGAAGCTTTCTTT. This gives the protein CASSLVEGKAEAFF. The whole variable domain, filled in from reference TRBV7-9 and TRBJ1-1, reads DTGVSQNPRHKITKRGQNVTFRCDPISEHNRLYWYRQTLGQGPEFLTYFQNEAQLEKSRLLSDRFSAERPKGSFSTLEIQRTEQGDSAMYLCASSLVEGKAEAFFGQGTRLTVV.

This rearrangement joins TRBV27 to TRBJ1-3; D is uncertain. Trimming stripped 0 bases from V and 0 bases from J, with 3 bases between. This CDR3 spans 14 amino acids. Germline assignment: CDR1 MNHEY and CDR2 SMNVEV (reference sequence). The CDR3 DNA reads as TGTGCCAGCAGTTTATCCATCTCTGGAAACACCATATATTTT. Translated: CASSLSISGNTIYF.

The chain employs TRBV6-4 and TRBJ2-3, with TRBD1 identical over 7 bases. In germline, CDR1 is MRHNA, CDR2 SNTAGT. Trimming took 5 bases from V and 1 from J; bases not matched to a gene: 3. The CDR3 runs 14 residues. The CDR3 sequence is CASSQTGGTDTQYF. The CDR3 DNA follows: TGTGCCAGCAGTCAAACAGGGGGCACAGATACGCAGTATTTT.

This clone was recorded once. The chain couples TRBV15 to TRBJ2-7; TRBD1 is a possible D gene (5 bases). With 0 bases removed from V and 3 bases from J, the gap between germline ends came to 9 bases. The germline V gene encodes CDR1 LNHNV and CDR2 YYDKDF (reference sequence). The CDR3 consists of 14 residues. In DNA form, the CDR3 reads TGTGCCACCAGCAGAGATGGGGCAGACTACGAGCAGTACTTC. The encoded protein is CATSRDGADYEQYF. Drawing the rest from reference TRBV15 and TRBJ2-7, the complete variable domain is DAMVIQNPRYQVTQFGKPVTLSCSQTLNHNVMYWYQQKSSQAPKLLFHYYDKDFNNEADTPDNFQSRRPNTSFCFLDIRSPGLGDTAMYLCATSRDGADYEQYFGPGTRLTVT.

The chain's CDR3 is CASRQANYEQYF. CDR3 sequence (DNA): TGTGCCAGCAGGCAGGCCAACTACGAGCAGTACTTC. The V and J genes are TRBV2 and TRBJ2-7; D gene ambiguous. The CDR3 length is 12 residues. V lost 6 bases, J lost 3 bases, and 9 bases lay in between. Germline V CDR1 and CDR2: SNHLY, FYNNEI.

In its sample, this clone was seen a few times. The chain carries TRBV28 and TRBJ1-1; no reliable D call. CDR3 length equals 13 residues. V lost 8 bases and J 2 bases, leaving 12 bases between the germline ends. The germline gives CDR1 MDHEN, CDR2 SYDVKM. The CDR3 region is CASGKTRNTEAFF. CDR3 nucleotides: TGTGCCAGCGGTAAGACACGCAACACTGAAGCTTTCTTT.

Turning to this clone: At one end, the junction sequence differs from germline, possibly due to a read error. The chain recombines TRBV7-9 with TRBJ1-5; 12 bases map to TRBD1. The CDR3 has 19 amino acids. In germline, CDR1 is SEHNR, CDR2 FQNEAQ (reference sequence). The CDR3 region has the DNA TGTTCCAGCAGCTTAGGTTCGGGACAGGGGGCTGGTAGCAATCAGCCCCAGCATTTT. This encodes CSSSLGSGQGAGSNQPQHF.

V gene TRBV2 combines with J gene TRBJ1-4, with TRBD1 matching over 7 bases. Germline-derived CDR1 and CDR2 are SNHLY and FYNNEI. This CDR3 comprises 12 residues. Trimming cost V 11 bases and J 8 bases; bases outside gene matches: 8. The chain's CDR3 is CAVTGDYEKLFF. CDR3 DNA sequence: TGTGCCGTCACAGGGGATTACGAAAAACTGTTTTTT.

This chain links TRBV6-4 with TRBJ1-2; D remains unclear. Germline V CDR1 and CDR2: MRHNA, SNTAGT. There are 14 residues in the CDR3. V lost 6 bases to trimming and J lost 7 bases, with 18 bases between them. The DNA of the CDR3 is TGTGCCAGCAGCCCCCGGGATGGTTTATTTGGCTACACCTTC. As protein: CASSPRDGLFGYTF.

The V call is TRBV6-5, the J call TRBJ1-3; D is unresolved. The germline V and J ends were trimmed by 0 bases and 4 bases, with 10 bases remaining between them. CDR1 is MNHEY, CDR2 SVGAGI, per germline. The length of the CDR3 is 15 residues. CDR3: CASSYSSQVGNTIYF. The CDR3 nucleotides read TGTGCCAGCAGTTACTCGAGCCAAGTGGGAAACACCATATATTTT.

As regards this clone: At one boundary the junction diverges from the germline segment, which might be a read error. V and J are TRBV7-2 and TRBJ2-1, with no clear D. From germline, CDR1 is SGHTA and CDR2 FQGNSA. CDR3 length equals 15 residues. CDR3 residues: CASSLALSPYNERFF. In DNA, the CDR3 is TGTGCCAGCAGCTTAGCGTTAAGTCCCTACAATGAGCGGTTCTTC.

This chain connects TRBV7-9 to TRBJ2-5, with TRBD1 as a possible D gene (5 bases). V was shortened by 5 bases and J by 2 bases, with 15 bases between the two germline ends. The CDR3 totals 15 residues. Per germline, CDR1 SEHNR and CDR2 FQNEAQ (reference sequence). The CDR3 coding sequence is TGTGCCAGCAGCCAAGCTAGGGGCGAACAAGAGACCCAGTACTTC. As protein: CASSQARGEQETQYF. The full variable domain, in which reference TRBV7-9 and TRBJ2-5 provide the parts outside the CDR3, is DTGVSQNPRHKITKRGQNVTFRCDPISEHNRLYWYRQTLGQGPEFLTYFQNEAQLEKSRLLSDRFSAERPKGSFSTLEIQRTEQGDSAMYLCASSQARGEQETQYFGPGTRLLVL.